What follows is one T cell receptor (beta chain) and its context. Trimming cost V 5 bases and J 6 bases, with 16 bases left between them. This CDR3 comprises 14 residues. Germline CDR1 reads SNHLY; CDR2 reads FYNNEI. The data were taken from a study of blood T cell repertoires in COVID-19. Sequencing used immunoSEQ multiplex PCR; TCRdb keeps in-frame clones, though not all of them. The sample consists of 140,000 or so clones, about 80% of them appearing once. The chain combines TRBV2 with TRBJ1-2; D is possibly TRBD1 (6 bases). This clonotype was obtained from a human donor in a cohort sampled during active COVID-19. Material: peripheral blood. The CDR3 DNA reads TGTGCCAGCAGTCTACAGGGTGGCTTGAATGGCTACACCTTC. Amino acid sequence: CASSLQGGLNGYTF.